The present TCR beta chain was sequenced within a study of CD8+CD57+ T cells in acquired aplastic anemia. As for the study in general: When averaged, DNA from sorted CD4+ and CD8+ cells came to around 3.4 ug. Study-wide findings and caveats: Patients and healthy controls showed no significant CD8+ Simpson's diversity difference. The same twenty-nine CD8+ CDR3 sequences occurred in patients and in controls.

Genomic DNA constituted the template upon which TCR beta VDJ and CDR3 profiling was performed. A single record per CDR3 protein comes from TCRdb applying MiXCR to the reads. The profile covers roughly 500,000 distinct CDR3 sequences, with roughly a third appearing a single time and nearly 0.85% taken by the ten largest. The CDR3 runs to 15 residues. V was cut by 5 bases and J by 4 bases, with 15 bases left in between. CDR1 LNHNV and CDR2 YYDKDF come from the germline V gene (reference sequence). This clonotype was found many times. Its target is unknown. All sequencing subjects had displayed CD8+CD57+ cell expansion on flow cytometry. Sampling of blood occurred while the patients had still received no therapy.

The chain uses TRBV15 and TRBJ1-5; D is unresolved. This TCR derives from a human donor with aplastic anemia. The sequenced material came from sorted CD4+, CD8+, or CD8+CD57+ T cells (not recorded which) from PBMCs. CDR3 protein: CATSQDKERNQPQHF. The CDR3 coding sequence is TGTGCCACCAGCCAAGACAAGGAACGGAATCAGCCCCAGCATTTT.